This note documents a single T cell receptor beta chain sequence. The CDR3 spans 14 residues. V was pared by 5 bases and J by 2 bases, with 11 bases between. In germline, CDR1 is SGHRS, CDR2 YFSETQ. This sample was taken from a study of T cell responses to AZD1222 COVID-19 vaccine. Sequencing used immunoSEQ multiplex PCR; TCRdb keeps in-frame clones, though not all of them. In the table there are 180,000 or so clones, 85% to 90% of which are singletons. The sample consisted of peripheral blood, taken on day 0 of AZD1222 vaccination. The TCR was taken from an adult in good health. This chain joins TRBV5-1 and TRBJ1-5, with D tentatively TRBD1 (6 bases). The CDR3 DNA reads TGCGCCAGCAGTCCGGCAGGGGGCAATCAGCCCCAGCATTTT. Its protein is CASSPAGGNQPQHF.